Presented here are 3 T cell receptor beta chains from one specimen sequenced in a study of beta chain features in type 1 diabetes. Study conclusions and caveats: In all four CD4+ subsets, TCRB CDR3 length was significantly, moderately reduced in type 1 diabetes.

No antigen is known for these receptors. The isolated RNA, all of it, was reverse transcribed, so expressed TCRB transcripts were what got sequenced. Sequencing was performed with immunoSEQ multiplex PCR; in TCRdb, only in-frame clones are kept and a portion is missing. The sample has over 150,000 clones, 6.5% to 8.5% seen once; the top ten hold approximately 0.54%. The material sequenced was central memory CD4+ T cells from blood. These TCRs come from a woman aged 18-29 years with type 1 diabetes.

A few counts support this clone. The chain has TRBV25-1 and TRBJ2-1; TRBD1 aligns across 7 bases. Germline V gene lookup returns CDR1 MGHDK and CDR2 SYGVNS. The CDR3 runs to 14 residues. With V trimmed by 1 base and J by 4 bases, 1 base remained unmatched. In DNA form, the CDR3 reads TGTGCCAGCAGTGAATGGACAGGATACAATGAGCAGTTCTTC. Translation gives CASSEWTGYNEQFF.

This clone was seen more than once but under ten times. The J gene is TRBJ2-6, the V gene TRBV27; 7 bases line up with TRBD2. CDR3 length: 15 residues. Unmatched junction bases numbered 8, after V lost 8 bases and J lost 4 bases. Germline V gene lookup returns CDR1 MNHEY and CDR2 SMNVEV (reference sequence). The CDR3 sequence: CASCREAPGANVLTF. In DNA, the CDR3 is TGTGCCAGCTGTCGGGAGGCTCCAGGGGCCAACGTCCTGACTTTC.

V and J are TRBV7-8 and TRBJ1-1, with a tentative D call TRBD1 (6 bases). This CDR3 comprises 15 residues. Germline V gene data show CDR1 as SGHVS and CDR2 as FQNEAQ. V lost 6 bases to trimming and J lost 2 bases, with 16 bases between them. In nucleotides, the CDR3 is TGTGCCAGCAGTCGACCCGGGACAAGCAACACTGAAGCTTTCTTT. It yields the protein CASSRPGTSNTEAFF.